This entry features one T cell receptor beta chain sequence. Original handling: Reference gene primer amplification gave nucleated cell count estimates. Data came from immunoSEQ multiplex PCR; TCRdb stores just in-frame clones and leaves some out. The D gene and trimming were derived from the DNA, and the V and J assignments and clone size from that table. The sample carries roughly 160,000 clones, roughly 80% recorded once. V gave up 4 bases and J gave up 0 bases, with 6 bases separating them. Germline V CDR1 and CDR2: SQVTM, ANQGSEA. CDR3 size: 12 residues. This specimen comes from a study of blood T cell repertoires in COVID-19. Study information: From T cells, B-cell-depleted T cells, or PBMCs came the material, which was cDNA or gDNA.

Participants were aged 18 to 89 years from about two dozen US areas. The chain combines TRBV29-1 with TRBJ1-1; D is ambiguous. The sequence came from a woman aged 40-49 years with acute COVID-19. Material: PBMCs or T cells enriched from blood (not recorded which). The CDR3 DNA reads as TGCAGCGTTGCCCAGATGAACACTGAAGCTTTCTTT. This translates into CSVAQMNTEAFF. The variable domain in full, with the rest retrieved from reference TRBV29-1 and TRBJ1-1, is SAVISQKPSRDICQRGTSLTIQCQVDSQVTMMFWYRQQPGQSLTLIATANQGSEATYESGFVIDKFPISRPNLTFSTLTVSNMSPEDSSIYLCSVAQMNTEAFFGQGTRLTVV.